The 27 T cell receptor beta chains below come from one sample, sequenced in a study of regulatory T cells in long-lasting Graves disease. Both iRepertoire HTBI primers and Arm-PCR of CDR3 regions were used to build the TCR beta libraries. MiXCR was run by TCRdb on the multiplex PCR reads, yielding one entry per CDR3 protein. The profile covers approximately 400,000 distinct CDR3 sequences, with over 12% appearing a single time and roughly 8% taken by the ten largest. Sample time point: newly diagnosed GD, antithyroid drugs for less than 3 months. The TCR library was made from RNA extracted from PBMCs. These same data were also listed under a study on T cells in Graves' hyperthyroidism and ophthalmopathy.

This material consisted of peripheral blood mononuclear cells (PBMCs), taken at new diagnosis, from a patient treated with antithyroid drugs. Receptors were obtained from a middle-aged woman with Graves disease.

This clonotype was found many times. The CDR3, as DNA: TGTGCCAGCAGCTTGGAGAGGCGCGACACCGGGGAGCTGTTTTTT. The encoded protein is CASSLERRDTGELFF. The V gene is TRBV5-5, the J gene TRBJ2-2; D remains unclear. The CDR3 is 15 residues long. Trimming pared 0 bases from V and 3 bases from J, leaving 9 bases between. Germline values: CDR1 SGHKS, CDR2 YYEKEE (reference sequence). The full variable domain, completed using reference TRBV5-5 and TRBJ2-2, is DAGVTQSPTHLIKTRGQQVTLRCSPISGHKSVSWYQQVLGQGPQFIFQYYEKEERGRGNFPDRFSARQFPNYSSELNVNALLLGDSALYLCASSLERRDTGELFFGEGSRLTVL.

The rearrangement uses TRBV20-1 and TRBJ2-5; 11 bases map to TRBD2. V was clipped by 3 bases and J by 2 bases; unmatched bases: 2. CDR3 length: 14 amino acids. In germline, CDR1 is DFQATT, CDR2 SNEGSKA (reference sequence). CDR3 protein: CSARTSGVQETQYF. DNA for the CDR3: TGCAGTGCTAGGACTAGCGGGGTTCAAGAGACCCAGTACTTC.

This clonotype was counted between two and nine times. The rearrangement joins TRBV20-1 to TRBJ2-1; 9 bases are a match to TRBD2. The CDR3 runs to 15 residues. Trimming at V came to 4 bases and at J to 8 bases, leaving 12 bases not matched to a gene. The V gene's germline CDR1 is DFQATT and CDR2 SNEGSKA (reference sequence). CDR3 sequence: CSATHQASGIDEQFF. The CDR3 nucleotides read TGCAGTGCTACACACCAGGCTAGCGGGATAGATGAGCAGTTCTTC.

This clonotype was found many times. This chain connects TRBV12-3 or TRBV12-4 to TRBJ1-6; D remains ambiguous. This CDR3 has 14 residues. V gave up 2 bases and J gave up 8 bases, with 10 bases separating them. For the CDR3, the DNA is TGTGCCAGCAGTTTAATGGGGTCGGATTCACCCCTCCACTTT. This translates into CASSLMGSDSPLHF.

This clonotype was seen a handful of times. J is TRBJ1-2 and V is TRBV24-1; D is ambiguous. The CDR3 length is 12 residues. V dropped 5 bases and J dropped 8 bases, with 11 bases sitting between them. The germline V gene has CDR1 KGHDR and CDR2 SFDVKD. CDR3: CATSAGSKGYTF. The DNA of the CDR3 is TGTGCCACCAGTGCCGGGAGTAAAGGCTACACCTTC.

At least ten counts were recorded for this clonotype. This chain joins TRBV12-3 or TRBV12-4 and TRBJ2-7; 11 nucleotides match TRBD2. This CDR3 has 15 amino acids. Trimming removed 6 bases from V and 0 bases from J; junction bases left unmatched: 4. CDR3 coding DNA: TGTGCCAGCAGACGAGGGACTAGCGGCTCCTACGAGCAGTACTTC. As protein: CASRRGTSGSYEQYF.

The table lists this clonotype with many counts. J is TRBJ2-7 and V is TRBV28, with 13 bases fitting TRBD2. The CDR3 consists of 15 residues. V gave up 1 base and J gave up 7 bases; unmatched junction bases: 4. The germline V gene has CDR1 MDHEN and CDR2 SYDVKM. CDR3 nucleotides: TGTGCCAGCAGTTTATTAACTAGCGGGAGGGGGGAGCAGTACTTC. Its protein product is CASSLLTSGRGEQYF.

The sample holds many counts of this clonotype. This chain connects TRBV12-3 or TRBV12-4 to TRBJ1-1; no reliable D call. Trimming removed 1 base from V and 1 base from J, with 4 bases in between. The CDR3 is 13 residues long. The CDR3 sequence: CASSLGKNTEAFF. CDR3 bases: TGTGCCAGCAGTTTAGGGAAGAACACTGAAGCTTTCTTT.

This clonotype was counted only a few times. Since a much larger clone is just one base distant, this may be a read error. The chain uses TRBV20-1 and TRBJ2-3; TRBD1 agrees at 7 bases. The length of the CDR3 is 15 residues. Germline CDR1 is DFQATT and CDR2 is SNEGSKA (reference sequence). The CDR3 DNA sequence: TGCAGTGCTAGAGTTGGGACAGTTAGCACAGATACGCAGTCTTTT. This gives the protein CSARVGTVSTDTQSF.

This clonotype was detected many times. The rearrangement links TRBV12-3 or TRBV12-4 to TRBJ2-7; 12 bases are a match to TRBD1. The CDR3 extends over 14 amino acids. Unmatched junction bases numbered 1, after V lost 4 bases and J lost 3 bases. The CDR3 DNA sequence: TGTGCCAGCAGTTGGGACAGGGGGCTCTACGAGCAGTACTTC. This codes for CASSWDRGLYEQYF.

This clonotype was observed many times. This chain links TRBV6-1 with TRBJ1-2; no definite D call. Germline CDR1 MNHNS, CDR2 SASEGT. The V and J ends lost 7 bases and 4 bases respectively, with 13 bases between them. The CDR3 is made up of 13 amino acids. CDR3 sequence reads: CASTPGPSYGYTF. CDR3 coding DNA: TGTGCCAGCACCCCGGGCCCCTCCTATGGCTACACCTTC.

This clonotype was seen only a few times. This chain connects TRBV27 to TRBJ2-2; 10 bases line up with TRBD1. V gave up 7 bases and J gave up 5 bases; unmatched junction bases: 7. This CDR3 region has 15 residues. CDR1 MNHEY and CDR2 SMNVEV come from the germline V gene (reference sequence). CDR3 sequence (DNA): TGTGCCAGCAAGACTGGGACAGGGGTTACCGGGGAGCTGTTTTTT. Protein sequence: CASKTGTGVTGELFF.

The chain couples TRBV13 to TRBJ2-7; possibly TRBD1 for D (6 bases). CDR3 size: 15 residues. Germline V CDR1 and CDR2: PRHDT, FYEKMQ (reference sequence). The V and J ends lost 1 base and 2 bases respectively, with 12 bases between them. This CDR3 is CASSLDPGHPYEQYF. CDR3 sequence (DNA): TGTGCCAGCAGCTTAGACCCGGGACACCCCTACGAGCAGTACTTC.

J is TRBJ2-3 and V is TRBV20-1, with 7 bases matching TRBD2. Germline V gene lookup returns CDR1 DFQATT and CDR2 SNEGSKA (reference sequence). The junction had 11 bases not matched to a gene; V was cut back by 4 bases and J by 4 bases. The CDR3 runs 15 residues. In DNA, the CDR3 is TGCAGTGCTAAAGGACTAGAAGTTATCTCAGATACGCAGTATTTT. Protein product: CSAKGLEVISDTQYF.

This clonotype was counted many times. V is TRBV11-2 and J is TRBJ2-5, with TRBD2 identical over 12 bases. Per germline, CDR1 SGHAT and CDR2 FQNNGV. With 5 bases clipped from V and 9 bases from J, the junction kept 10 bases outside the gene matches. This CDR3 region has 15 residues. CDR3 nucleotide sequence: TGTGCCAGCAGCCCGTCTCCGGGACTAGCGGGTCCCCAGTACTTC. Amino acid sequence: CASSPSPGLAGPQYF.

In regard to this clonotype: The junction and the germline gene differ at one end; a read error may be behind it. The gene calls are TRBV7-2 and TRBJ1-1, with D possibly matching TRBD1 (5 bases). This CDR3 region has 14 residues. Germline V gene lookup returns CDR1 SGHTA and CDR2 FQGNSA. The CDR3 DNA sequence: TGTGCCGGCAGCTTACCGGGGACCCCCGGTGAAGCTTTCTTT. As protein: CAGSLPGTPGEAFF.

The chain is built from TRBV12-3 or TRBV12-4 and TRBJ2-3, with 8 bases aligning to TRBD1. This CDR3 contains 17 residues. The V segment lost 7 bases and the J segment 4 bases; nucleotides outside the gene matches: 16. CDR3 protein: CASTPTAGGLLADTQYF. As DNA, the CDR3 is TGTGCCAGCACTCCGACGGCAGGGGGCCTGTTGGCAGATACGCAGTATTTT.

Ten or more counts support this clonotype. This chain links TRBV28 with TRBJ1-4, with no clear D. Trimming pared 6 bases from V and 5 bases from J, leaving 7 bases between. This CDR3 region has 12 residues. Germline CDR1 MDHEN, CDR2 SYDVKM. The CDR3 DNA reads as TGTGCCAGCAGGGTCTCAAATGAAAAACTGTTTTTT. Translating it yields CASRVSNEKLFF.

V and J are TRBV19 and TRBJ2-1; no definite D call. Germline CDR1 reads LNHDA; CDR2 reads SQIVND (reference sequence). This CDR3 contains 15 residues. V shed 5 bases and J shed 0 bases, with 11 bases lying between them. The DNA for the CDR3 is TGTGCCAGTAGTCCCCGAGGCACCTCCTACAATGAGCAGTTCTTC. Amino acids: CASSPRGTSYNEQFF.

This sequence joins TRBV18 and TRBJ2-7; D is uncertain. There are 14 residues in the CDR3. From germline, CDR1 is KGHSH and CDR2 LQKENI. V was trimmed by 3 bases and J by 0 bases, leaving 9 bases between them. CDR3 loop: CASSPQSGSYEQYF. DNA for the CDR3: TGTGCCAGCTCACCCCAATCGGGCTCCTACGAGCAGTACTTC. Drawing the rest from reference TRBV18 and TRBJ2-7, the complete variable domain is NAGVMQNPRHLVRRRGQEARLRCSPMKGHSHVYWYRQLPEEGLKFMVYLQKENIIDESGMPKERFSAEFPKEGPSILRIQQVVRGDSAAYFCASSPQSGSYEQYFGPGTRLTVT.

This clonotype was picked up a small number of times. The chain links TRBV6-1 to TRBJ2-2; 9 bases match TRBD1. This CDR3 has 14 amino acids. Trimming took 7 bases from V and 5 from J; bases not matched to a gene: 5. Germline V gene sequence: CDR1 MNHNS, CDR2 SASEGT. The CDR3 spells CASNWDRETGELFF. The CDR3, as DNA: TGTGCCAGCAATTGGGACAGGGAAACCGGGGAGCTGTTTTTT.

This clonotype has ten or more counts. The genes are TRBV2 and TRBJ2-7; 8 positions match TRBD2. This CDR3 is 13 amino acids long. The germline CDR1 and CDR2 sequences are SNHLY and FYNNEI. Unmatched junction bases numbered 6, after V lost 7 bases and J lost 4 bases. CDR3 coding DNA: TGTGCCAGCAAACCTAGCGGGCATTACGAGCAGTACTTC. Translated, it gives CASKPSGHYEQYF. Supplemented by reference TRBV2 and TRBJ2-7, the full variable domain reads EPEVTQTPSHQVTQMGQEVILRCVPISNHLYFYWYRQILGQKVEFLVSFYNNEISEKSEIFDDQFSVERPDGSNFTLKIRSTKLEDSAMYFCASKPSGHYEQYFGPGTRLTVT.

This clonotype was observed at least ten times. The chain employs TRBV6-1 and TRBJ2-5; TRBD2 agrees at 13 bases. The V and J ends lost 6 bases and 4 bases, in that order; junction bases with no gene match: 2. Germline loops: CDR1 MNHNS, CDR2 SASEGT. This CDR3 region has 14 residues. CDR3 protein: CASRRLAGGETQYF. In DNA, the CDR3 is TGTGCCAGCAGACGACTAGCGGGAGGAGAGACCCAGTACTTC.

In its sample, this clonotype was seen many times. The chain couples TRBV9 to TRBJ2-2; D might be TRBD1 or TRBD2, each matching 6 bases. Trimming pared 4 bases from V and 1 base from J, leaving 11 bases between. The CDR3 runs 15 residues. CDR1 is SGDLS and CDR2 is YYNGEE in the germline V gene. CDR3 residues: CASSTGARNTGELFF. The CDR3 DNA is TGTGCCAGCAGCACGGGGGCTAGGAACACCGGGGAGCTGTTTTTT.

This clonotype has at least ten counts. The chain combines TRBV6-2 or TRBV6-3 with TRBJ2-7; no reliable D call. Germline values: CDR1 MNHEY, CDR2 SVGEGT. The CDR3 spans 16 residues. Trimming left V 4 bases short and J 0 bases short, with 16 bases between. CDR3 amino acids: CASSWSLDRLSYEQYF. The CDR3 coding sequence is TGTGCCAGCAGTTGGAGCTTAGACCGCCTCTCCTACGAGCAGTACTTC.

There are a few counts of this clonotype. The chain joins TRBV6-4 to TRBJ1-2; 10 bases fit TRBD1. Germline-derived CDR1 and CDR2 are MRHNA and SNTAGT. This CDR3 has 19 residues. The J segment lost 0 bases and the V segment lost 2 bases, leaving 12 bases of the junction unmatched. The CDR3 is CASSDLRRDRGPANYGYTF. The CDR3 nucleotides read TGTGCCAGCAGTGACCTACGAAGGGACAGGGGTCCAGCTAACTATGGCTACACCTTC.

This clonotype occurred many times. In nucleotides, the CDR3 is TGTGCCAGCAGCCAAGCGCTAGCGGGACCCTACGAGCAGTACTTC. Translating gives CASSQALAGPYEQYF. V gene TRBV14 combines with J gene TRBJ2-7; the match to TRBD2 covers 9 bases. With 1 base clipped from V and 2 bases from J, the junction kept 3 bases outside the gene matches. The CDR3 is 15 amino acids. The V gene's germline CDR1 is SGHDN and CDR2 FVKESK.